This TCR beta chain was sequenced for a study of neurological immune-mediated disorders. TCRdb independently ran MiXCR on the 5' RACE reads; one entry per CDR3 protein. The repertoire holds 20,000 or so distinct CDR3 sequences, with roughly 2.5% as singletons. The CDR3 consists of 14 residues. Germline V gene lookup returns CDR1 DFQATT and CDR2 SNEGSKA (reference sequence). The J segment lost 4 bases and the V segment lost 3 bases, leaving 8 bases of the junction unmatched. In this sample, this clonotype turned up many times. Sample: PBMCs. The source is a woman aged 18-29 years with multiple sclerosis. This chain connects TRBV20-1 to TRBJ2-7; TRBD2 aligns across 8 bases. The DNA for the CDR3 is TGCAGTGCTAGGGGTCTCGCGGGGGGATACGAGCAGTACTTC. The encoded protein is CSARGLAGGYEQYF.